This TCR beta chain comes out of a study of blood T cell repertoires in COVID-19. Germline V lookup: CDR1 KGHSH, CDR2 LQKENI. The length of the CDR3 is 15 residues. V was cut by 3 bases and J by 0 bases, with 11 bases left in between. Sequencing was performed with immunoSEQ multiplex PCR; in TCRdb, only in-frame clones are kept and a portion is missing. The repertoire includes 81,000 or so clones, around 94% of them detected once, and about 6.3% sits in the top ten. The rearrangement links TRBV18 to TRBJ1-1; D is unclear. This receptor was obtained from a woman aged 55-69 years with active COVID-19. Sequencing was carried out using peripheral blood. The CDR3 sequence: CASSPRWELNTEAFF. In DNA, the CDR3 is TGTGCCAGCTCACCCCGGTGGGAGTTGAACACTGAAGCTTTCTTT.